The clone carrying this T cell receptor beta chain has just a few counts. Its specificity is not known. The CDR3 runs 16 residues. Per germline, CDR1 MNHNS and CDR2 SASEGT. Trimming removed 3 bases from V and 1 base from J; junction bases left unmatched: 9. MiXCR, run by TCRdb on the RT-PCR reads, gives a single entry per CDR3 protein. In the table there are hundreds of thousands of distinct CDR3 sequences, approximately 7.6% of which are singletons. The data derive from a study of response to subunit inactivated influenza vaccine. Findings of the study overall: After each seasonal influenza vaccination, few new T cells are recruited, the authors suggested.

The sequencing used PBMCs from blood, collected roughly 24 months after vaccination. This sequence was found in a man in his fifties or sixties who received an inactivated influenza vaccine. The chain joins TRBV6-1 to TRBJ2-7; 7 positions match TRBD1. The CDR3 is CASSDPRNRGSYEQYF. The CDR3 bases are TGTGCCAGCAGTGATCCCAGAAACAGGGGTTCCTACGAGCAGTACTTC.